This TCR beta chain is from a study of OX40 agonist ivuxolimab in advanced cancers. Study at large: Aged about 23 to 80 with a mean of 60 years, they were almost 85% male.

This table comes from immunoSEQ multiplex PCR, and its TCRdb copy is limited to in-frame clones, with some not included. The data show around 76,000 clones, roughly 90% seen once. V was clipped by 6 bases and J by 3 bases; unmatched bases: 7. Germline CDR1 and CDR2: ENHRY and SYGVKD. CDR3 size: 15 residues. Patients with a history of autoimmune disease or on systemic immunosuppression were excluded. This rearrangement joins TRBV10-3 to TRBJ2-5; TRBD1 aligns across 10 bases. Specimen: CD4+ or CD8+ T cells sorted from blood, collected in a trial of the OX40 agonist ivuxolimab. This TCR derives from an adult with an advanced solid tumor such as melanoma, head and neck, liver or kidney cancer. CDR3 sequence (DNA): TGTGCCATCAGAAAAACGACAGGGGGCGAAGAGACCCAGTACTTC. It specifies CAIRKTTGGEETQYF.